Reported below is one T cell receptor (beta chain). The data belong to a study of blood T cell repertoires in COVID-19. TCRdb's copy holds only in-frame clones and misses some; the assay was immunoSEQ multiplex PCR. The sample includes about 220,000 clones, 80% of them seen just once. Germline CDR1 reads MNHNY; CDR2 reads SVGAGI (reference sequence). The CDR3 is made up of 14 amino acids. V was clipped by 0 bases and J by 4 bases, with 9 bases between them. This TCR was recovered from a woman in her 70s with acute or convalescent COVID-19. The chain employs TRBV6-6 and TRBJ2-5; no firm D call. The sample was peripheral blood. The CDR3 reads CASSYSAGGETQYF. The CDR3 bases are TGTGCCAGCAGTTACTCGGCAGGTGGAGAGACCCAGTACTTC.